This TCR beta chain was retrieved from a study of identical twins. Study-wide findings and caveats: Insertions were fewer in abundant cord blood beta clonotypes, whereas memory repertoires showed none of this pattern.

This clonotype was seen more than once but under ten times. The antigen is unknown. Template switching added a universal primer site, and cDNA bore unique molecular identifiers. TCRdb called the 5' RACE reads again in MiXCR, with one record for every CDR3 protein. In the table there are 1.5 million to 2 million distinct CDR3 sequences, less than 35% of which are singletons. Sequencing was carried out using cord blood. The origin of this receptor is a newborn girl in good health.

The CDR3 coding sequence is TGCAGTGCTAGACCCCGGGGCGACGACTCCTACAATGAGCAGTTCTTC. Encoded protein: CSARPRGDDSYNEQFF. The gene calls are TRBV20-1 and TRBJ2-1; possibly TRBD1 or TRBD2 for D (5 bases each). The length of the CDR3 is 16 residues. Germline loops: CDR1 DFQATT, CDR2 SNEGSKA (reference sequence). Trimming took off 2 bases at V and 0 bases at J, with 14 bases between the two ends.